This T cell receptor (beta chain) was captured by sequencing in a study of post-analysis software for immune sequencing data (dated by TCRdb to between 2015 and 2017). Study-level background: Disease courses on record covered relapsing-remitting, secondary progressive and progressive-relapsing multiple sclerosis, though some patients had no subtype annotation. The patient repertoires were compared against 11 previously published healthy control repertoires obtained from donors aged 6 to 25 years. A subset of samples was prepared in parallel using single-end sample barcoding, then pooled and co-amplified after Illumina adapter ligation. What the work shows at the level of the full study, not this receptor alone: Multiple sclerosis patients had significantly lower normalized Chao1 diversity than controls, a result that suggests substantial peripheral T-cell clonal expansion. Roughly 5 TRBV segments, including TRBV5-6, TRBV5-1 and TRBV20-1, were significantly more frequent in patients than controls. The control group was slightly older than the multiple sclerosis patient group. Direct clustering with F measure showed strong co-clustering of samples prepared in the same batch, prompting a batch-effect correction.

The CDR3 spans 12 residues, from the cysteine through the phenylalanine. Only CDR3 DNA remains: 36 bases, in frame from the first base. The CDR1 and CDR2 encoded by the germline V gene (reference sequence) are MNHNY and SVGAGI. Cut back by 4 bases and 9 bases, the V and J ends lie 10 bases apart. The library was made by PCR. The listed sequencing device is Illumina HiSeq 2500. To reduce PCR and sequencing biases, unique molecular identifiers were built into the TCR beta cDNA libraries. Approximately 500,000 cDNA molecules were obtained per 1 to 10 million input T cells, so each molecule approximated one T cell. The same protocol used for the earlier healthy control dataset was applied to prepare and sequence the patient libraries. Within a given batch, samples were prepared together, multiplexed and sequenced on the same HiSeq lane. The authors' pipeline ran thus. MIGEC was used to process the raw barcoded reads, and molecular identifier groups with only a single read were discarded before consensus assembly and CDR3 extraction. Clonotype tables were post-analysed with VDJtools, normalizing diversity by down-sampling all datasets to the smallest sample size. To correct batch-related cross-sample contamination, repertoire overlap clustering matched CDR3 amino acid sequences but not nucleotide sequences. The public reads were run again by TCRdb, first through fastp at Q25 and then through MiXCR, and only productive beta chains were kept. Identical CDR3 protein sequences are pooled into one entry, listed with their most common genes and DNA. What appears here as the V and J calls and clone size reflects TCRdb's work, not the paper's. A total of approximately 440,000 distinct CDR3 sequences appear in this sample, less than 45% of them only once. Together, the top ten hold about an eighth of the sample.

This clonotype was observed a few times. What this receptor recognizes is not known. Base qualities were left out, and no much larger clone turns up one base away. TCR beta repertoires were profiled from peripheral blood of approximately 13 young patients with multiple sclerosis to demonstrate the VDJtools post-analysis software. Multiple sclerosis patients were children and adolescents aged about 6 to 16 years. The rearrangement combines TRBV6-6 with TRBJ2-1; confidence is insufficient to name the D gene. The sample comprised blood. The sequence came from a girl aged 10-17 years with multiple sclerosis. The CDR3 reads CASSFGRPEQFF. The DNA reads as follows: TGTGCCAGCAGTTTTGGACGTCCTGAGCAGTTCTTC.